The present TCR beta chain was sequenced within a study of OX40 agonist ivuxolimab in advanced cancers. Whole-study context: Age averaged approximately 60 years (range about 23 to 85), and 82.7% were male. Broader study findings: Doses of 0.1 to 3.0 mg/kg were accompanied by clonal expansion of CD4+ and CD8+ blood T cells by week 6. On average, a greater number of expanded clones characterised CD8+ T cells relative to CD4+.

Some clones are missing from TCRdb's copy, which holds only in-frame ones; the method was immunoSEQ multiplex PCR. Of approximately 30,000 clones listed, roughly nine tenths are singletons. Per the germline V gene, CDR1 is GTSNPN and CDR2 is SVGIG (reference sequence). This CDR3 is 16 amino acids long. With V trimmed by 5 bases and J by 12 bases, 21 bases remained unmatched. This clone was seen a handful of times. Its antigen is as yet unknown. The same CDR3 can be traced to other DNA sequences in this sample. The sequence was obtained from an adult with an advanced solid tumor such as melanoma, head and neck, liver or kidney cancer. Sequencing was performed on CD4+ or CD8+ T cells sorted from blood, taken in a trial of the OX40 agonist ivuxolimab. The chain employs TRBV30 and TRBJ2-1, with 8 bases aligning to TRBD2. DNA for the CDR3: TGTGCCTGGTTCCCCAGGCTAACGGGAGGGGGGTTCGGGCAGTTCTTC. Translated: CAWFPRLTGGGFGQFF.